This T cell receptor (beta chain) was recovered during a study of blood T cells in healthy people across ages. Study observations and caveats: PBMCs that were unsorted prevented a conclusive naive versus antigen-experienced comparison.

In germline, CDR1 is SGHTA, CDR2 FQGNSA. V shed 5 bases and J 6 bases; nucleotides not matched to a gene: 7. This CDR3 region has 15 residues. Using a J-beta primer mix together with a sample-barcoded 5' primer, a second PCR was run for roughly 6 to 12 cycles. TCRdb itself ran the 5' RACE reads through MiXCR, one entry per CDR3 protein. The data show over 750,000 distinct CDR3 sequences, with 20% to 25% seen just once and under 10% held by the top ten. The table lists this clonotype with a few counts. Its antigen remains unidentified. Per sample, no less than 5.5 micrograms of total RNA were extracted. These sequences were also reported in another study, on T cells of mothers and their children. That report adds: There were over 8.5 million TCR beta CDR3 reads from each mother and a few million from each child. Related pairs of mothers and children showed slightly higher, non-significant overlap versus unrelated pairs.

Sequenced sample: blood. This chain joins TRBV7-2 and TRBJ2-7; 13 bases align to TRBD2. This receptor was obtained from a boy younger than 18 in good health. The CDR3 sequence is CASSQSGLAGVEQYF. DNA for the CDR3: TGTGCCAGCAGCCAATCTGGACTAGCGGGAGTCGAGCAGTACTTC.